One and the same sample provided the 20 T cell receptor beta chains below, sequenced in a study of blood T cell repertoires in COVID-19. The table came from immunoSEQ multiplex PCR; TCRdb's copy has only in-frame clones and leaves some out. The sample carries 390,000 or so clones, roughly four fifths recorded once. The sequenced sample consisted of PBMCs or T cells enriched from blood (not recorded which). These receptors were obtained from a woman aged 45-65 years who had recovered from COVID-19.

CDR3 DNA sequence: TGTGCCAGTACCCGAGGTGGAGATCTCTCCGGAAACACCATATATTTT. Translated: CASTRGGDLSGNTIYF. This chain joins TRBV19 and TRBJ1-3, with D unresolved. Germline-derived CDR1 and CDR2 are LNHDA and SQIVND (reference sequence). The CDR3 is 16 amino acids. Trimming cost V 7 bases and J 4 bases, with 20 bases left between them.

This sequence joins TRBV6-5 and TRBJ1-1; D might be TRBD1 (5 bases). Trimming left V 6 bases short and J 10 bases short, with 21 bases between. Germline CDR1 is MNHEY and CDR2 is SVGAGI. CDR3 length: 14 residues. CDR3 amino acids: CASSRATTEGRAFF. CDR3 nucleotide sequence: TGTGCCAGCAGCCGTGCGACGACAGAAGGCCGAGCTTTCTTT.

This rearrangement joins TRBV19 to TRBJ1-3, with a tentative D call TRBD1 (5 bases). CDR1 is LNHDA, CDR2 SQIVND, per germline (reference sequence). The CDR3 is 16 amino acids. Trimming removed 5 bases from V and 0 bases from J, with 14 bases in between. The DNA of the CDR3 is TGTGCCAGTAGTTTGATGACAGTTGGCTCTGGAAACACCATATATTTT. Translation gives CASSLMTVGSGNTIYF. Combining the CDR3 with reference TRBV19 and TRBJ1-3 gives the whole variable domain DGGITQSPKYLFRKEGQNVTLSCEQNLNHDAMYWYRQDPGQGLRLIYYSQIVNDFQKGDIAEGYSVSREKKESFPLTVTSAQKNPTAFYLCASSLMTVGSGNTIYFGEGSWLTVV.

The chain couples TRBV4-3 to TRBJ2-7; a possible D gene is TRBD2 (5 bases). This CDR3 spans 17 amino acids. Looked up from germline, CDR1 is LGHNA and CDR2 is YSLEER. Between the trimmed V and J ends, which lost 0 bases and 1 base, there was a span of 16 bases. CDR3 protein: CASSQDAASGLSYEQYF. The DNA of the CDR3 is TGCGCCAGCAGCCAAGATGCAGCCAGCGGTCTTTCCTACGAGCAGTACTTC.

The V call is TRBV12-3 or TRBV12-4, the J call TRBJ2-7; D is possibly TRBD2 (5 bases). This CDR3 region has 12 residues. Trimming stripped 6 bases from V and 5 bases from J, with 11 bases between. The CDR3 spells CASRGGPDEQYF. In nucleotides, the CDR3 is TGTGCCAGCAGGGGCGGGCCCGACGAGCAGTACTTC.

This clone was seen a handful of times. V and J are TRBV5-5 and TRBJ1-2, with D tentatively TRBD1 (5 bases). The germline V gene encodes CDR1 SGHKS and CDR2 YYEKEE (reference sequence). Trimming removed 0 bases at V and 5 bases at J, with 26 bases between. CDR3 length: 19 residues. CDR3: CASSLGARTTYSMPYGYTF. The CDR3 bases are TGTGCCAGCAGCTTGGGGGCGAGGACAACATATTCTATGCCTTATGGCTACACCTTC.

This clone was observed a single time. The V and J genes are TRBV30 and TRBJ2-3, with D perhaps matching TRBD1 (6 bases). The CDR3 runs 14 residues. Per the germline V gene, CDR1 is GTSNPN and CDR2 is SVGIG (reference sequence). V lost 2 bases, J lost 3 bases, and 12 bases lay in between. The CDR3 DNA follows: TGTGCCTGGAGTTCGGACAGATCGACAGATACGCAGTATTTT. It specifies CAWSSDRSTDTQYF. The variable domain in full, completed from reference TRBV30 and TRBJ2-3, reads SQTIHQWPATLVQPVGSPLSLECTVEGTSNPNLYWYRQAAGRGLQLLFYSVGIGQISSEVPQNLSASRPQDRQFILSSKKLLLSDSGFYLCAWSSDRSTDTQYFGPGTRLTVL.

This clone turned up a few times. The chain employs TRBV29-1 and TRBJ1-1; TRBD1 aligns across 7 bases. The germline CDR1 and CDR2 sequences are SQVTM and ANQGSEA. Trimming cost V 7 bases and J 8 bases; bases outside gene matches: 7. CDR3 length: 11 amino acids. The CDR3 sequence is CSAEGTEEAFF. DNA for the CDR3: TGCAGCGCCGAAGGGACAGAAGAAGCTTTCTTT.

J is TRBJ1-4 and V is TRBV21-1; the D call TRBD1 from the table was never checked on the DNA. TRBV21-1 is reported as a pseudogene. The CDR3 is 14 residues long. The CDR3 coding sequence is TGTGCCAGCAGCAAGACAGGGAGTTCCGAAAAACTGTTTTTT. Its translation is CASSKTGSSEKLFF.

For this clone: This sequence may be a read error, since a much larger clone differs from it by one base. The CDR3 spells CASSLSGTEAFF. The CDR3 nucleotides read TGTGCCAGCAGCTTATCGGGCACTGAAGCTTTCTTT. The V gene is TRBV11-3, the J gene TRBJ1-1, with unresolved D. Germline values: CDR1 SGHNT, CDR2 YENEEA. The CDR3 contains 12 residues. V lost 2 bases and J lost 4, with 5 bases in between.

The chain couples TRBV27 to TRBJ2-7, with 8 bases identical to TRBD2. CDR1 is MNHEY, CDR2 SMNVEV, per germline (reference sequence). Unmatched junction bases numbered 8, after V lost 4 bases and J lost 3 bases. The CDR3 contains 15 residues. As DNA, the CDR3 is TGTGCCAGCAGTTCCGAAGGGACTAGGCGCTACGAGCAGTACTTC. This codes for CASSSEGTRRYEQYF.

The CDR3 protein is CASSQGQRVTEAFF. As DNA, the CDR3 is TGTGCCAGCAGCCAAGGACAGAGGGTCACTGAAGCTTTCTTT. This sequence joins TRBV13 and TRBJ1-1, with TRBD1 as a possible D gene (6 bases). The V end lost 5 bases, the J end lost 4 bases, and 14 bases lay between the germline ends. CDR1 is PRHDT, CDR2 FYEKMQ, per germline (reference sequence). The CDR3 has 14 amino acids.

The chain links TRBV7-2 to TRBJ2-7; the D gene is possibly TRBD1 (6 bases). The V end lost 4 bases, the J end lost 3 bases, and 16 bases lay between the germline ends. CDR1 and CDR2 (germline): SGHTA, FQGNSA. This CDR3 has 15 residues. The CDR3 DNA follows: TGTGCCAGCAGCTCTACAGGGTTCGAATACTACGAGCAGTACTTC. Translating gives CASSSTGFEYYEQYF.

The V call is TRBV27, the J call TRBJ1-1; D call uncertain. V gave up 3 bases and J gave up 3 bases, with 14 bases separating them. Germline-derived CDR1 and CDR2 are MNHEY and SMNVEV (reference sequence). The CDR3 contains 15 residues. The CDR3 loop is CASSLEGTQYTEAFF. The CDR3 coding sequence is TGTGCCAGCAGTTTGGAGGGAACGCAGTACACTGAAGCTTTCTTT.

This chain links TRBV19 with TRBJ1-2; TRBD1 matches at 9 bases. V dropped 3 bases and J dropped 7; count of bases not matched to a gene: 9. The CDR3 contains 15 residues. Looked up from germline, CDR1 is LNHDA and CDR2 is SQIVND (reference sequence). The chain's CDR3 is CASSMTRGTGSGYTF. The CDR3 DNA reads as TGTGCCAGTAGTATGACTCGCGGGACAGGGTCTGGCTACACCTTC.

The rearrangement joins TRBV19 to TRBJ1-4; 7 nucleotides align to TRBD1. The V segment lost 5 bases and the J segment 8 bases; nucleotides outside the gene matches: 11. The CDR3 is 15 residues long. CDR1 is LNHDA and CDR2 is SQIVND in the germline V gene (reference sequence). In nucleotides, the CDR3 is TGTGCCAGTAGTGATGGGACAGCCGGGCGGGAAAAACTGTTTTTT. Protein sequence: CASSDGTAGREKLFF.

The chain is built from TRBV15 and TRBJ1-2; a weak D match, TRBD1 (6 bases). Trimming took 0 bases from V and 8 from J, leaving 10 bases between them. The germline gives CDR1 LNHNV, CDR2 YYDKDF (reference sequence). CDR3 size: 13 residues. The CDR3 is CATSRDNRDGYTF. The CDR3 DNA sequence: TGTGCCACCAGCAGAGATAACAGGGACGGCTACACCTTC.

The rearrangement joins TRBV23-1 to TRBJ2-7; TRBD2 matches 7 bases. TRBV23-1 counts as an open reading frame of uncertain function. The CDR3 covers 19 residues. V trimming: 4 bases; J trimming: 6 bases; junction bases outside the gene matches: 24. The CDR3 DNA reads TGCGCCAGCAGTCCACCCATGGCAGGGATCAAGCGGGAATATTGCGAGCAGTACTTC. Its protein is CASSPPMAGIKREYCEQYF.

V and J are TRBV19 and TRBJ1-5; D might be TRBD1 (6 bases). CDR1 LNHDA and CDR2 SQIVND come from the germline V gene (reference sequence). CDR3 size: 14 residues. Trimming left V 7 bases short and J 5 bases short, with 15 bases between. The CDR3 protein is CASNPQGAYQPQHF. The CDR3 coding sequence is TGTGCCAGTAACCCACAGGGAGCCTATCAGCCCCAGCATTTT. The whole variable domain, filled in from reference TRBV19 and TRBJ1-5, reads DGGITQSPKYLFRKEGQNVTLSCEQNLNHDAMYWYRQDPGQGLRLIYYSQIVNDFQKGDIAEGYSVSREKKESFPLTVTSAQKNPTAFYLCASNPQGAYQPQHFGDGTRLSIL.

The J gene is TRBJ1-4, the V gene TRBV7-8; D ambiguous. Germline values: CDR1 SGHVS, CDR2 FQNEAQ. CDR3 length: 14 residues. Trimming removed 1 base at V and 4 bases at J, with 7 bases between. CDR3 sequence: CASSLGPVNEKLFF. The DNA of the CDR3 is TGTGCCAGCAGCTTAGGGCCCGTTAATGAAAAACTGTTTTTT.